This is a list of T cell receptor beta chains from one sample in a study of shared clonotypes between healthy human individuals. This table comes from immunoSEQ multiplex PCR, and its TCRdb copy is limited to in-frame clones, with some not included. Of more than 400,000 clones in the sample, around 73% were seen once. The sequenced material came from PBMCs. Receptor source: a woman aged 40 to 55 in good health. Some clones in this sample may be carry-over from other donors' samples. Both conserved end residues are part of each CDR3. A D gene is named only where the DNA matches it firmly. Clone size appears in some rows only: once, few, many, or a class for an expanded clone.

>TRBJ2-1|TRBV6-4|-|TRBD2
CASSGRARVRGDYNEQFF
TGTGCCAGCAGCGGGAGGGCACGAGTACGCGGGGACTACAATGAGCAGTTCTTC
>TRBJ1-2|TRBV4-2|-|-
CASSPPGAYGYTF
TGTGCCAGCAGCCCCCCTGGGGCCTATGGCTACACCTTC
>TRBJ2-4|TRBV6-5|-|-
CASRPGVYGKNIQYF
TGTGCCAGCAGGCCCGGGGTCTACGGCAAAAACATTCAGTACTTC
>TRBJ2-4|TRBV5-1|once|-
CASSSGDHPWGIQYF
TGCGCCAGCAGCTCCGGGGACCATCCTTGGGGCATTCAGTACTTC
>TRBJ2-1|TRBV19|-|TRBD2
CASSMGGRNNEQFF
TGTGCCAGTAGTATGGGGGGGAGGAACAATGAGCAGTTCTTC
>TRBJ2-3|TRBV18|-|TRBD2
CASSPGLAVGTDTQYF
TGTGCCAGCTCACCAGGCCTAGCGGTAGGAACAGATACGCAGTATTTT
>TRBJ2-2|TRBV2|-|-
CASSFRLGGELFF
TGTGCCAGCAGTTTCCGGTTAGGCGGGGAGCTGTTTTTT
>TRBJ2-2|TRBV7-2|-|-
CASSLLSPNTGELFF
TGTGCCAGCAGCTTACTCAGCCCGAACACCGGGGAGCTGTTTTTT
>TRBJ2-1|TRBV11-2|-|-
CASSSILARNYNEQFF
TGTGCCAGCAGCTCCATCCTAGCGAGGAACTACAATGAGCAGTTCTTC
>TRBJ2-7|TRBV6-1|-|TRBD1
CASSERDSYEQYF
TGTGCCAGCAGTGAAAGGGACAGCTACGAGCAGTACTTC
>TRBJ1-2|TRBV9|-|-
CASKAGGSNYGYTF
TGTGCCAGCAAAGCCGGTGGGTCGAACTATGGCTACACCTTC
>TRBJ2-7|TRBV7-9|once|-
CASSFGGLSYEQYF
TGTGCCAGCAGCTTCGGGGGGCTCTCCTACGAGCAGTACTTC
>TRBJ2-3|TRBV11-2|-|TRBD1
CASRRQGPDTQYF
TGTGCCAGCAGGCGACAGGGACCAGATACGCAGTATTTT
>TRBJ2-7|TRBV15|-|TRBD2
CATSQRGGENEQYF
TGTGCCACCAGCCAGCGGGGAGGGGAGAACGAGCAGTACTTC
>TRBJ2-7|TRBV18|few|-
CASSSLRGGEQYF
TGTGCCAGCTCATCGCTCCGAGGGGGCGAGCAGTACTTC
>TRBJ1-1|TRBV14|many|-
CASSLWTARRAFF
TGTGCCAGCAGCCTCTGGACAGCTCGGCGAGCTTTCTTT
>TRBJ2-2|TRBV4-2|-|TRBD2
CASSRLGRVNTGELFF
TGTGCCAGCAGCCGCCTCGGGAGGGTGAACACCGGGGAGCTGTTTTTT